Presented here are 23 T cell receptor beta chains from one specimen sequenced in a study of blood T cells in healthy people across ages. Using a J-beta primer mix together with a sample-barcoded 5' primer, a second PCR was run for about 6 to 11 cycles. One entry per CDR3 protein, called by TCRdb with MiXCR from the 5' RACE reads. The sample includes around 1,800,000 distinct CDR3 sequences, approximately 40% of them seen just once. Sequenced: blood. The receptors come from a human donor in good health.

This rearrangement joins TRBV2 to TRBJ2-7; no firm D call. The DNA end favors TRBJ2-5, so the J call may be wrong. The CDR3 covers 12 residues. Germline V gives CDR1 SNHLY, CDR2 FYNNEI. CDR3 residues: CASSERQTTQYF. CDR3 nucleotide sequence: TGTGCCAGCAGTGAGCGCCAGACGACCCAGTACTTC.

With respect to this clonotype: The junction differs from germline at one of its ends, possibly a read error. The chain carries TRBV12-5 and TRBJ2-7; 10 bases fit TRBD1. The CDR3 loop spans 13 amino acids. CDR1 is LGHNT, CDR2 FRNRAP, per germline. The CDR3 spells CARGLGQGYEQYF. In nucleotides, the CDR3 is TGTGCTAGGGGTTTGGGACAGGGGTACGAGCAGTACTTC.

This clonotype came up many times. This sequence joins TRBV12-3 or TRBV12-4 and TRBJ2-1; 10 bases fit TRBD2. V lost 10 bases and J lost 8; bases outside the gene matches: 14. This CDR3 spans 15 amino acids. The CDR3 protein is CATQAGGQSMDEQFF. CDR3 nucleotides: TGTGCCACCCAAGCGGGGGGGCAGAGTATGGATGAGCAGTTCTTC.

This chain links TRBV7-9 with TRBJ1-2; 9 bases agree with TRBD1. The CDR3 spans 17 residues. The trim removed 4 bases at V and 4 bases at J, leaving 13 bases unmatched. CDR1 and CDR2 from the germline V gene are SEHNR and FQNEAQ (reference sequence). The CDR3 reads CASSSTGGAAVRYGYTF. CDR3 DNA sequence: TGTGCCAGCAGCTCTACAGGGGGCGCTGCGGTTCGCTATGGCTACACCTTC.

This clonotype showed up just a few times. The chain uses TRBV4-1 and TRBJ2-6; 7 bases fit TRBD1. From germline, CDR1 is MGHRA and CDR2 YSYEKL. The CDR3 sequence is 16 residues long. Trimming removed 3 bases from V and 3 bases from J; junction bases left unmatched: 5. The CDR3 DNA follows: TGCGCCAGCAGCCAGGCACAGGGGTATGGGGCCAACGTCCTGACTTTC. Its translation is CASSQAQGYGANVLTF.

The chain uses TRBV15 and TRBJ2-3; 10 bases line up with TRBD1. The CDR3 length is 13 residues. The V gene's germline CDR1 is LNHNV and CDR2 YYDKDF (reference sequence). V lost 7 bases to trimming and J lost 4 bases; unmatched junction nucleotides: 2. CDR3 sequence: CATKTGGADTQYF. The CDR3 coding sequence is TGTGCCACCAAGACAGGGGGCGCAGATACGCAGTATTTT.

For the CDR3, the DNA is TGTGCCAGCCGATGGACAGGGGGCAATTCACCCCTCCACTTT. It specifies CASRWTGGNSPLHF. The rearrangement uses TRBV27 and TRBJ1-6; 11 bases line up with TRBD1. This CDR3 spans 14 amino acids. V lost 8 bases, J lost 7 bases, and 4 bases stayed unmatched. The germline V gene has CDR1 MNHEY and CDR2 SMNVEV (reference sequence).

The chain joins TRBV6-1 to TRBJ1-4, with D perhaps TRBD1 (6 bases). The CDR3 contains 17 residues. V gave up 8 bases and J gave up 5 bases, with 24 bases separating them. In germline, CDR1 is MNHNS, CDR2 SASEGT. The CDR3 sequence: CASLPRGPGGQNEKLFF. CDR3 nucleotides: TGTGCCAGCCTTCCCAGAGGACCCGGGGGCCAAAATGAAAAACTGTTTTTT.

With regard to this clonotype: The junction departs from the called germline gene at one end, perhaps through a read error. V and J are TRBV7-6 and TRBJ2-6; tentatively, D is TRBD2 (7 bases). The CDR3 has 16 amino acids. The germline CDR1 and CDR2 sequences are SGHVS and FNYEAQ. CDR3: CASSLDGGPGANVLAF. The CDR3 region has the DNA TGTGCCAGCAGCTTAGACGGGGGGCCTGGGGCCAACGTCCTGGCTTTC. Together with reference TRBV7-6 and TRBJ2-6, the CDR3 gives the full variable domain: GAGVSQSPRYKVTKRGQDVALRCDPISGHVSLYWYRQALGQGPEFLTYFNYEAQQDKSGLPNDRFSAERPEGSISTLTIQRTEQRDSAMYRCASSLDGGPGANVLAFGAGSRLTVL.

This clonotype turned up a few times. DNA of the CDR3: TGTGCCAGCAGCTTAAATCTAGGAGATACGCAGTATTTT. It specifies CASSLNLGDTQYF. The chain carries TRBV13 and TRBJ2-3, with D uncertain. Between the trimmed V and J ends, which lost 2 bases and 5 bases, there was a span of 8 bases. The germline CDR1 and CDR2 sequences are PRHDT and FYEKMQ (reference sequence). The CDR3 is made up of 13 amino acids.

This clonotype was seen more than once but under ten times. The chain links TRBV5-1 to TRBJ1-2; D uncertain. CDR3 size: 13 residues. Germline V CDR1 and CDR2: SGHRS, YFSETQ. Trimming took 6 bases from V and 8 from J, leaving 17 bases between them. CDR3 bases: TGCGCCAGCAAAAGAGGCCCCGAGGACGGCTACACCTTC. Translating gives CASKRGPEDGYTF.

The V and J genes are TRBV4-1 and TRBJ1-1; 8 bases are a match to TRBD1. V trimming: 2 bases; J trimming: 7 bases; junction bases outside the gene matches: 6. In germline, CDR1 is MGHRA, CDR2 YSYEKL. This CDR3 spans 14 amino acids. In nucleotides, the CDR3 is TGCGCCAGCAGCCAATGGACAGGGCCGGATGAAGCTTTCTTT. It translates to CASSQWTGPDEAFF.

DNA for the CDR3: TGCGCCAGCAGCCCTCGGATCGACTTGCGGGTAAGCATTCAGTACTTC. Encoded protein: CASSPRIDLRVSIQYF. The chain links TRBV5-1 to TRBJ2-4; the D gene is possibly TRBD2 (5 bases). The CDR3 runs 16 residues. V was pared by 4 bases and J by 9 bases, with 23 bases between. Germline V lookup: CDR1 SGHRS, CDR2 YFSETQ. Combining the CDR3 with reference TRBV5-1 and TRBJ2-4 gives the whole variable domain KAGVTQTPRYLIKTRGQQVTLSCSPISGHRSVSWYQQTPGQGLQFLFEYFSETQRNKGNFPGRFSGRQFSNSRSEMNVSTLELGDSALYLCASSPRIDLRVSIQYFGAGTRLSVL.

This sequence joins TRBV6-2 or TRBV6-3 and TRBJ2-1; 11 bases are shared with TRBD2. Trimming at V came to 8 bases and at J to 5 bases, leaving 8 bases not matched to a gene. The CDR3 loop spans 15 amino acids. The germline CDR1 and CDR2 sequences are MNHEY and SVGEGT. This CDR3 is CASAFLAGGHNEQFF. In nucleotides, the CDR3 is TGTGCCAGCGCCTTCCTAGCGGGAGGCCACAATGAGCAGTTCTTC.

This clonotype was seen a few times. The chain employs TRBV11-3 and TRBJ2-3; 12 nucleotides agree with TRBD2. This CDR3 region has 16 residues. Germline V gene lookup returns CDR1 SGHNT and CDR2 YENEEA. Unmatched junction bases numbered 5, after V lost 6 bases and J lost 1 base. This chain's CDR3 is CASRPRLAGGTDTQYF. The CDR3 DNA follows: TGTGCCAGCAGGCCTCGACTAGCGGGGGGCACAGATACGCAGTATTTT.

The chain is built from TRBV4-3 and TRBJ1-5; D is ambiguous. Trimming pared 1 base from V and 6 bases from J, leaving 13 bases between. This CDR3 comprises 15 residues. The germline gives CDR1 LGHNA, CDR2 YSLEER. The CDR3 DNA reads as TGCGCCAGCAGCCAAGTTTGGGGTGCGGGTCAGCCCCAGCATTTT. This gives the protein CASSQVWGAGQPQHF.

This chain uses TRBV7-2 with TRBJ2-7, with 11 bases identical to TRBD1. The CDR3 runs 20 residues. Trimming took 4 bases from V and 1 from J; bases not matched to a gene: 18. The germline V gene encodes CDR1 SGHTA and CDR2 FQGNSA. CDR3 DNA: TGTGCCAGCAGCTCCCTTGCAGGACAGGGGGCGCATTCCCTATCCTACGAGCAGTACTTC. This sequence encodes CASSSLAGQGAHSLSYEQYF. The whole variable domain, remainder taken from reference TRBV7-2 and TRBJ2-7, is GAGVSQSPSNKVTEKGKDVELRCDPISGHTALYWYRQSLGQGLEFLIYFQGNSAPDKSGLPSDRFSAERTGGSVSTLTIQRTQQEDSAVYLCASSSLAGQGAHSLSYEQYFGPGTRLTVT.

This chain uses TRBV5-6 with TRBJ2-5; 12 bases are a match to TRBD2. Near its end, the DNA agrees better with TRBJ2-7, so the J call may be wrong. Germline loops: CDR1 SGHDT, CDR2 YYEEEE. This CDR3 is 15 amino acids long. The CDR3 DNA reads as TGTGCCAGCAGCCTTCTAGCGGGGGGGCGCGTCGAGCAGTACTTC. Protein: CASSLLAGGRVEQYF.

The chain combines TRBV12-3 or TRBV12-4 with TRBJ2-2, with 11 bases identical to TRBD1. With V trimmed by 6 bases and J by 7 bases, 7 bases remained unmatched. This CDR3 contains 15 residues. CDR3 coding DNA: TGTGCCAGCAGGCGCGGACAGGGGGCTGTCGGGGAGCTGTTTTTT. Encoded protein: CASRRGQGAVGELFF.

This chain uses TRBV24-1 with TRBJ2-7, with TRBD1 identical over 9 bases. Germline values: CDR1 KGHDR, CDR2 SFDVKD. With V trimmed by 5 bases and J by 4 bases, 8 bases remained unmatched. The CDR3 is made up of 15 amino acids. As DNA, the CDR3 is TGTGCCACCAGTGCCGTTACGGACAGGGGTTACGAGCAGTACTTC. Translated, it gives CATSAVTDRGYEQYF.

In its sample, this clonotype was seen many times. The chain recombines TRBV29-1 with TRBJ2-1; 9 nucleotides match TRBD2. CDR3 length: 14 amino acids. Trimming at V came to 4 bases and at J to 7 bases, leaving 8 bases not matched to a gene. Germline lookup yields CDR1 SQVTM and CDR2 ANQGSEA. In DNA form, the CDR3 reads TGCAGCGTTGGTGGCGGGGGGGCTTGGAATGAGCAGTTCTTC. Protein product: CSVGGGGAWNEQFF.

As to this clonotype: At one end, the junction sequence differs from germline, possibly due to a read error. This CDR3 reads CASSFSSGGHQPQHF. DNA for the CDR3: TGTGCCAGCAGTTTCTCGTCAGGGGGGCATCAACCCCAGCATTTT. The chain combines TRBV28 with TRBJ1-5; 7 nucleotides line up with TRBD1. CDR3 length: 15 residues. The germline gives CDR1 MDHEN, CDR2 SYDVKM.

The chain carries TRBV7-2 and TRBJ1-4; D uncertain. Germline loops: CDR1 SGHTA, CDR2 FQGNSA. V lost 4 bases, J lost 0 bases, and 12 bases lay in between. The CDR3 is 16 residues long. The CDR3 region is CASSYNGPTTNEKLFF. The CDR3 bases are TGTGCCAGCAGCTATAACGGACCGACAACTAATGAAAAACTGTTTTTT. Supplemented by reference TRBV7-2 and TRBJ1-4, the full variable domain reads GAGVSQSPSNKVTEKGKDVELRCDPISGHTALYWYRQSLGQGLEFLIYFQGNSAPDKSGLPSDRFSAERTGGSVSTLTIQRTQQEDSAVYLCASSYNGPTTNEKLFFGSGTQLSVL.